One and the same sample provided the 32 T cell receptor beta chains below, sequenced in a study of OX40 agonist ivuxolimab in advanced cancers. Profiling relied on immunoSEQ multiplex PCR, and the TCRdb table lists in-frame clones only, not all of them. The sample yields some 10,000 clones, roughly 78% seen once. The starting material was CD4+ or CD8+ T cells sorted from blood, obtained in a trial of the OX40 agonist ivuxolimab. Source of these receptors: an adult with an advanced solid tumor such as melanoma, head and neck, liver or kidney cancer.

This clone was counted a single time. This sequence joins TRBV28 and TRBJ2-5, with 14 bases aligning to TRBD2. J gave up 0 bases and V 0 bases, and 6 bases lay outside the gene matches. CDR3 length: 19 residues. Germline V gives CDR1 MDHEN, CDR2 SYDVKM. CDR3 in DNA: TGTGCCAGCAGTTTATGGGGGACTAGCGGGAGTGGGTACCAAGAGACCCAGTACTTC. This translates into CASSLWGTSGSGYQETQYF. The full variable domain, rest sourced from reference TRBV28 and TRBJ2-5, is DVKVTQSSRYLVKRTGEKVFLECVQDMDHENMFWYRQDPGLGLRLIYFSYDVKMKEKGDIPEGYSVSREKKERFSLILESASTNQTSMYLCASSLWGTSGSGYQETQYFGPGTRLLVL.

This clone was recorded only once. The rearrangement joins TRBV6-5 to TRBJ1-5; D remains ambiguous. V lost 10 bases to trimming and J lost 0 bases, with 13 bases between them. The germline gives CDR1 MNHEY, CDR2 SVGAGI. This CDR3 contains 14 residues. CDR3 sequence reads: CATSTDYSNQPQHF. As DNA, the CDR3 is TGTGCCACCTCAACCGATTATAGCAATCAGCCCCAGCATTTT.

The genes are TRBV19 and TRBJ2-1, with a weak D call TRBD2 (5 bases). The CDR3 runs to 15 residues. V was pared by 2 bases and J by 0 bases, with 8 bases between. Germline CDR1 and CDR2: LNHDA and SQIVND (reference sequence). The CDR3 DNA sequence: TGTGCCAGTAGTATACAGCGGAACTCCTACAATGAGCAGTTCTTC. Its protein product is CASSIQRNSYNEQFF.

This clone was observed a few times. Written as DNA, the CDR3 is TGTGCCAGCAGCAAGGGGACTAGCAGGCCAGATGAGCAGTTCTTC. Its translation: CASSKGTSRPDEQFF. This sequence joins TRBV11-2 and TRBJ2-1; 9 nucleotides line up with TRBD2. Germline CDR1 SGHAT, CDR2 FQNNGV. Germline trimming cut 5 bases from V and 8 bases from J; bases unmatched to any gene: 10. The CDR3 sequence is 15 residues long.

In its sample, this clone was seen once. The V gene is TRBV19, the J gene TRBJ1-1; D uncertain. Per germline, CDR1 LNHDA and CDR2 SQIVND (reference sequence). The CDR3 consists of 13 residues. Deletions cut 1 base from V and 1 base from J, with 4 bases between. In DNA form, the CDR3 reads TGTGCCAGTAGTATAGGTCAGAACACTGAAGCTTTCTTT. Amino acids: CASSIGQNTEAFF.

The rearrangement uses TRBV19 and TRBJ1-1, with D maybe TRBD1 (5 bases). The CDR3 consists of 15 residues. CDR1 LNHDA and CDR2 SQIVND come from the germline V gene (reference sequence). Trimming cost V 7 bases and J 8 bases, with 23 bases left between them. The CDR3 is CASTQKGQGIGEAFF. The CDR3 DNA follows: TGTGCCAGTACACAAAAGGGGCAGGGAATTGGGGAAGCTTTCTTT.

This clone was counted between two and nine times. This chain uses TRBV6-1 with TRBJ1-1; tentative D call: TRBD1 (5 bases). Germline V gene sequence: CDR1 MNHNS, CDR2 SASEGT. V dropped 6 bases and J dropped 1 base, with 12 bases sitting between them. The CDR3 loop spans 14 amino acids. In DNA, the CDR3 is TGTGCCAGCAGGGGCCTTGACAGGAACACTGAAGCTTTCTTT. It specifies CASRGLDRNTEAFF.

CDR3 amino acids: CATQQGMFYEQYF. The CDR3 bases are TGTGCCACACAACAGGGGATGTTCTACGAGCAGTACTTC. This chain links TRBV28 with TRBJ2-5; 7 positions agree with TRBD1. The J call could be wrong; TRBJ2-7 is a better fit for the DNA end. Looked up from germline, CDR1 is MDHEN and CDR2 is SYDVKM. CDR3 length: 13 amino acids.

V and J are TRBV28 and TRBJ2-7; D might be TRBD2 (6 bases). The CDR3 has 16 residues. Germline V gives CDR1 MDHEN, CDR2 SYDVKM. V lost 2 bases and J 1 base, leaving 15 bases between the germline ends. The CDR3 DNA reads as TGTGCCAGCAGTTTAGCGGGGAGCGAAATATCCTACGAGCAGTACTTC. Its protein product is CASSLAGSEISYEQYF.

This clone counts as medium-sized. The chain joins TRBV6-1 to TRBJ2-7; 10 nucleotides align to TRBD2. The V segment lost 6 bases and the J segment 3 bases; nucleotides outside the gene matches: 5. The CDR3 runs 14 residues. Germline V gene lookup returns CDR1 MNHNS and CDR2 SASEGT. The CDR3 region is CASSGLAEHYEQYF. CDR3 nucleotides: TGTGCCAGCAGCGGACTAGCGGAACACTACGAGCAGTACTTC.

The chain combines TRBV27 with TRBJ2-1, with D possibly TRBD1 on 6 matching bases. V shed 0 bases and J shed 6 bases, with 12 bases lying between them. The V gene's germline CDR1 is MNHEY and CDR2 SMNVEV (reference sequence). CDR3 size: 15 residues. The CDR3 region has the DNA TGTGCCAGCAGTTTATCTAGACAGGCGGGCAATGAGCAGTTCTTC. This codes for CASSLSRQAGNEQFF.

This chain uses TRBV27 with TRBJ1-5; D is undetermined. V was clipped by 2 bases and J by 2 bases, with 7 bases between them. This CDR3 has 14 amino acids. Germline V gene lookup returns CDR1 MNHEY and CDR2 SMNVEV (reference sequence). CDR3 sequence reads: CASSLGRGNQPQHF. The CDR3 nucleotides are TGTGCCAGCAGTTTAGGACGAGGCAATCAGCCCCAGCATTTT.

Here the CDR3 reads CASSGARGPFQETQYF. The CDR3 coding sequence is TGCGCCAGCAGCGGGGCGAGGGGGCCCTTCCAAGAGACCCAGTACTTC. The chain uses TRBV5-1 and TRBJ2-5; 7 bases match TRBD1. The V gene end was trimmed by 4 bases and the J gene end by 1 base; junction bases not matched to a gene: 10. Germline CDR1 SGHRS, CDR2 YFSETQ. The CDR3 runs 16 residues. The whole variable domain, remainder taken from reference TRBV5-1 and TRBJ2-5, is KAGVTQTPRYLIKTRGQQVTLSCSPISGHRSVSWYQQTPGQGLQFLFEYFSETQRNKGNFPGRFSGRQFSNSRSEMNVSTLELGDSALYLCASSGARGPFQETQYFGPGTRLLVL.

The chain employs TRBV19 and TRBJ1-1; D is perhaps TRBD1 (5 bases). Germline loops: CDR1 LNHDA, CDR2 SQIVND (reference sequence). CDR3 size: 13 residues. V shed 2 bases and J shed 6 bases, with 10 bases lying between them. The CDR3 here is CASSITPGAEAFF. The CDR3 nucleotides are TGTGCCAGTAGTATAACCCCGGGGGCTGAAGCTTTCTTT.

In this sample, this clone turned up a few times. The V and J genes are TRBV15 and TRBJ1-2; 10 bases align to TRBD1. Germline V lookup: CDR1 LNHNV, CDR2 YYDKDF (reference sequence). Losses at the gene ends were 2 bases for V and 4 bases for J; bases not matched to a gene: 10. This CDR3 comprises 17 residues. The CDR3 spells CATSRSLGTGELYGYTF. CDR3 DNA: TGTGCCACCAGCAGATCTTTGGGGACAGGGGAACTCTATGGCTACACCTTC. The full variable domain, in which reference TRBV15 and TRBJ1-2 provide the parts outside the CDR3, is DAMVIQNPRYQVTQFGKPVTLSCSQTLNHNVMYWYQQKSSQAPKLLFHYYDKDFNNEADTPDNFQSRRPNTSFCFLDIRSPGLGDTAMYLCATSRSLGTGELYGYTFGSGTRLTVV.

V usage is TRBV7-8 and J usage is TRBJ1-5, with D uncertain. Trimming pared 5 bases from V and 3 bases from J, leaving 17 bases between. The CDR3 loop spans 16 amino acids. The germline V gene has CDR1 SGHVS and CDR2 FQNEAQ. The CDR3 DNA reads as TGTGCCAGCAGCCCGATCGGGGAGCAGGTCAATCAGCCCCAGCATTTT. Translated: CASSPIGEQVNQPQHF. The variable domain in full, with the rest retrieved from reference TRBV7-8 and TRBJ1-5, is GAGVSQSPRYKVAKRGQDVALRCDPISGHVSLFWYQQALGQGPEFLTYFQNEAQLDKSGLPSDRFFAERPEGSVSTLKIQRTQQEDSAVYLCASSPIGEQVNQPQHFGDGTRLSIL.

CDR3 sequence: CASLGANTEAFF. CDR3 bases: TGTGCCAGCCTGGGGGCGAACACTGAAGCTTTCTTT. The chain combines TRBV28 with TRBJ1-1; tentative D call: TRBD1 (6 bases). Germline V CDR1 and CDR2: MDHEN, SYDVKM. V lost 8 bases and J lost 1, with 8 bases in between. CDR3 length: 12 amino acids.

This sequence joins TRBV7-9 and TRBJ2-7, with D perhaps matching TRBD1 or TRBD2 (5 bases each). Germline V lookup: CDR1 SEHNR, CDR2 FQNEAQ (reference sequence). CDR3 length: 14 residues. Trimming took 5 bases from V and 0 from J, leaving 11 bases between them. The CDR3 spells CASSPGGGSYEQYF. The CDR3 DNA reads TGTGCCAGCAGCCCGGGTGGGGGCTCCTACGAGCAGTACTTC.

The genes are TRBV7-9 and TRBJ2-5, with a tentative D call TRBD2 (5 bases). With 4 bases removed from V and 0 bases from J, the gap between germline ends came to 6 bases. This CDR3 region has 13 residues. Germline V gene lookup returns CDR1 SEHNR and CDR2 FQNEAQ (reference sequence). Written as DNA, the CDR3 is TGTGCCAGCAGCTGGAGGAACCAAGAGACCCAGTACTTC. This encodes CASSWRNQETQYF.

In its sample, this clone was seen once. In DNA, the CDR3 is TGTGCCAGCAGTGTTGGAGTCACCTCCTACGAGCAGTACTTC. Amino acid sequence: CASSVGVTSYEQYF. The chain joins TRBV2 to TRBJ2-7; D not resolved. Germline V CDR1 and CDR2: SNHLY, FYNNEI. This CDR3 has 14 amino acids. V was pared by 4 bases and J by 0 bases, with 10 bases between.

A few counts support this clone. V and J are TRBV13 and TRBJ2-1, with TRBD2 matching over 9 bases. Per the germline V gene, CDR1 is PRHDT and CDR2 is FYEKMQ (reference sequence). V lost 2 bases, J lost 5 bases, and 7 bases stayed unmatched. This CDR3 contains 16 residues. The CDR3 nucleotides read TGTGCCAGCAGCTTAATGTCTAGCGGGGTTAACAATGAGCAGTTCTTC. Residues: CASSLMSSGVNNEQFF. Using reference TRBV13 and TRBJ2-1 for the parts outside the CDR3, the full variable domain is AAGVIQSPRHLIKEKRETATLKCYPIPRHDTVYWYQQGPGQDPQFLISFYEKMQSDKGSIPDRFSAQQFSDYHSELNMSSLELGDSALYFCASSLMSSGVNNEQFFGPGTRLTVL.

The rearrangement joins TRBV28 to TRBJ1-1; no clear D. The V end was cut by 7 bases, the J end by 3 bases, with 18 bases between. CDR1 and CDR2 from the germline V gene are MDHEN and SYDVKM. This CDR3 has 15 amino acids. The CDR3 sequence: CASKLVPSLDTEAFF. The CDR3 coding sequence is TGTGCCAGCAAACTGGTCCCCTCCCTGGACACTGAAGCTTTCTTT.

This chain uses TRBV2 with TRBJ2-1; 10 positions match TRBD2. The V gene end was trimmed by 6 bases and the J gene end by 6 bases; junction bases not matched to a gene: 8. In germline, CDR1 is SNHLY, CDR2 FYNNEI. This CDR3 has 15 residues. The CDR3 sequence: CASRATSGIGNEQFF. DNA for the CDR3: TGTGCCAGCAGGGCTACTAGCGGGATAGGCAATGAGCAGTTCTTC.

V gene TRBV5-1 combines with J gene TRBJ2-7; no definite D call. The germline V gene has CDR1 SGHRS and CDR2 YFSETQ. This CDR3 contains 11 residues. The V and J ends lost 3 bases and 2 bases respectively, with 3 bases between them. CDR3 protein: CASSSAYEQYF. CDR3 nucleotides: TGCGCCAGCAGCTCGGCCTACGAGCAGTACTTC. The whole variable domain, filled in from reference TRBV5-1 and TRBJ2-7, reads KAGVTQTPRYLIKTRGQQVTLSCSPISGHRSVSWYQQTPGQGLQFLFEYFSETQRNKGNFPGRFSGRQFSNSRSEMNVSTLELGDSALYLCASSSAYEQYFGPGTRLTVT.

This sequence joins TRBV27 and TRBJ2-1; D is ambiguous. CDR3 length: 15 amino acids. V shed 2 bases and J shed 2 bases, with 10 bases lying between them. CDR1 is MNHEY and CDR2 is SMNVEV in the germline V gene (reference sequence). Here the CDR3 DNA reads TGTGCCAGCAGTTTAACGGACCCCACCTACAATGAGCAGTTCTTC. It translates to CASSLTDPTYNEQFF.

The CDR3 coding sequence is TGTGCCAGCAGTGAAACAGGGGCTGGAGATACGCAGTATTTT. Amino acid sequence: CASSETGAGDTQYF. The genes are TRBV27 and TRBJ2-3; 7 nucleotides match TRBD1. CDR3 size: 14 residues. Germline V CDR1 and CDR2: MNHEY, SMNVEV (reference sequence). V lost 5 bases and J lost 5; bases outside the gene matches: 7.

This chain links TRBV5-8 with TRBJ2-1; 8 nucleotides agree with TRBD1. Germline V gives CDR1 SGHTS, CDR2 YDEGEE. V shed 9 bases, J shed 4 bases, and the junction held 6 bases outside the gene matches. The CDR3 runs to 13 residues. CDR3 region: CATRQGAYNEQFF. DNA for the CDR3: TGTGCCACACGCCAGGGGGCGTACAATGAGCAGTTCTTC. The full variable domain, rest sourced from reference TRBV5-8 and TRBJ2-1, is EAGVTQSPTHLIKTRGQQATLRCSPISGHTSVYWYQQALGLGLQFLLWYDEGEERNRGNFPPRFSGRQFPNYSSELNVNALELEDSALYLCATRQGAYNEQFFGPGTRLTVL.

V is TRBV16 and J is TRBJ2-1; D is uncertain. Between the trimmed V and J ends, which lost 4 bases and 7 bases, there was a span of 5 bases. Germline assignment: CDR1 KGHSY and CDR2 FQNENV. This CDR3 comprises 11 residues. This chain's CDR3 is CASSRKNEQFF. DNA of the CDR3: TGTGCCAGCAGCCGAAAAAATGAGCAGTTCTTC.

In this sample, this clone turned up once. The rearrangement joins TRBV19 to TRBJ1-5; possible D gene TRBD1, 6 bases. V lost 4 bases and J 5 bases, leaving 18 bases between the germline ends. This CDR3 has 16 amino acids. CDR1 is LNHDA, CDR2 SQIVND, per germline (reference sequence). The CDR3 DNA reads TGTGCCAGTAGTACCACCAGAGGGGGGTACGATCAGCCCCAGCATTTT. It yields the protein CASSTTRGGYDQPQHF.

This clone is termed medium-sized. This chain uses TRBV4-2 with TRBJ2-7, with D possibly being TRBD2 (5 bases). Deletions cut 1 base from V and 2 bases from J, with 15 bases between. CDR1 and CDR2 from the germline V gene are LGHNA and YNFKEQ. The CDR3 is 16 residues long. CDR3 nucleotides: TGTGCCAGCAGCCAAGCTGGGGTAGCGTTAACCTACGAGCAGTACTTC. It is translated as CASSQAGVALTYEQYF.

The rearrangement uses TRBV27 and TRBJ1-2; 7 nucleotides match TRBD1. The CDR3 spans 13 residues. Germline V gene data show CDR1 as MNHEY and CDR2 as SMNVEV (reference sequence). After removal of 5 bases from V and 4 bases from J, the junction contained 4 bases not matched to a gene. CDR3 sequence reads: CASSGPGGYGYTF. Written as DNA, the CDR3 is TGTGCCAGCAGTGGGCCAGGGGGCTATGGCTACACCTTC.

This clone was detected a few times. The chain is built from TRBV10-3 and TRBJ2-2; possibly TRBD1 for D (5 bases). V shed 5 bases and J shed 2 bases, with 15 bases lying between them. Germline V gene data show CDR1 as ENHRY and CDR2 as SYGVKD. The CDR3 consists of 16 residues. The CDR3 reads CAISSGWGVNTGELFF. CDR3 in DNA: TGTGCCATCAGTTCCGGCTGGGGCGTTAACACCGGGGAGCTGTTTTTT.